The 18 T cell receptor beta chains given below trace back to one sample, sequenced in a study of identical twins. Each CDR3 protein gets one entry after TCRdb re-called the 5' RACE reads with MiXCR. Among roughly 280,000 distinct CDR3 sequences listed, just under 9.5% were seen once. This same sample was also part of a study on yellow fever vaccine responses in identical twins.

Sample: CD8+ T cells sorted from blood. All receptors derive from a woman aged 18-29 years in good health.

This clonotype was observed a few times. The V call is TRBV2, the J call TRBJ1-1; 8 bases fit TRBD1. Germline V gene data show CDR1 as SNHLY and CDR2 as FYNNEI. The CDR3 consists of 13 residues. The ends lost 9 bases at V and 1 base at J; junction bases unmatched: 4. CDR3 bases: TGTGCCAGGCCGGGACAGGAGAACACTGAAGCTTTCTTT. It yields the protein CARPGQENTEAFF. Complete variable domain (other parts from reference TRBV2 and TRBJ1-1): EPEVTQTPSHQVTQMGQEVILRCVPISNHLYFYWYRQILGQKVEFLVSFYNNEISEKSEIFDDQFSVERPDGSNFTLKIRSTKLEDSAMYFCARPGQENTEAFFGQGTRLTVV.

This chain uses TRBV12-3 or TRBV12-4 with TRBJ2-1; 10 bases agree with TRBD1. The CDR3 length is 13 residues. J lost 9 bases, V lost 10 bases, and 9 bases had no gene match. CDR3 sequence: CANLRDRGFEQFF. The DNA for the CDR3 is TGTGCCAACCTCCGGGACAGGGGTTTTGAGCAGTTCTTC.

This clonotype was seen ten or more times. The gene calls are TRBV7-8 and TRBJ2-7; D is ambiguous. The CDR3 is 13 residues long. V lost 0 bases and J lost 4, with 7 bases in between. The germline V gene encodes CDR1 SGHVS and CDR2 FQNEAQ. The CDR3 reads CASSLAIEYEQYF. The CDR3 coding sequence is TGTGCCAGCAGCTTAGCGATCGAGTACGAGCAGTACTTC. The variable domain in full, completed from reference TRBV7-8 and TRBJ2-7, reads GAGVSQSPRYKVAKRGQDVALRCDPISGHVSLFWYQQALGQGPEFLTYFQNEAQLDKSGLPSDRFFAERPEGSVSTLKIQRTQQEDSAVYLCASSLAIEYEQYFGPGTRLTVT.

The chain links TRBV7-9 to TRBJ2-1; TRBD2 matches at 9 bases. This CDR3 comprises 15 residues. The V gene end was trimmed by 0 bases and the J gene end by 8 bases; junction bases not matched to a gene: 5. The germline gives CDR1 SEHNR, CDR2 FQNEAQ (reference sequence). This CDR3 reads CASSLAAGGSDEQFF. In nucleotides, the CDR3 is TGTGCCAGCAGCTTAGCAGCGGGAGGAAGCGATGAGCAGTTCTTC.

CDR3 bases: TGCAGTGCTCTAAGGACTAGCGGGGACAATGAATTTGCGGACAGCAGGACCCAGTACTTC. It translates to CSALRTSGDNEFADSRTQYF. The chain is built from TRBV20-1 and TRBJ2-5; 12 nucleotides agree with TRBD2. CDR1 DFQATT and CDR2 SNEGSKA come from the germline V gene (reference sequence). J gave up 7 bases and V 5 bases, and 26 bases lay outside the gene matches. The length of the CDR3 is 20 residues.

The CDR3 DNA is TGTGCCAGCAGTTACTCTGGGACAGGGGGCCGCAATGAGCAGTTCTTC. Protein product: CASSYSGTGGRNEQFF. The chain carries TRBV6-2 or TRBV6-3 and TRBJ2-1, with TRBD1 matching 12 bases. Trimming at V came to 0 bases and at J to 6 bases, leaving 3 bases not matched to a gene. Per germline, CDR1 MNHEY and CDR2 SVGEGT. CDR3 size: 16 residues.

This sequence joins TRBV11-2 and TRBJ1-2; 7 nucleotides match TRBD1. V lost 6 bases, J lost 2 bases, and 6 bases stayed unmatched. Germline V gives CDR1 SGHAT, CDR2 FQNNGV. The CDR3 spans 14 residues. This CDR3 is CASSPTGMNYGYTF. The CDR3 region has the DNA TGTGCCAGCAGTCCGACAGGGATGAACTATGGCTACACCTTC.

This clonotype has more than one count but fewer than ten. The chain couples TRBV7-2 to TRBJ2-6, with D possibly being TRBD1 or TRBD2 (6 bases each). Germline loops: CDR1 SGHTA, CDR2 FQGNSA. Trimming took off 3 bases at V and 2 bases at J, with 14 bases between the two ends. The CDR3 consists of 17 residues. CDR3 protein: CASSFPGALTGANVLTF. The CDR3 DNA sequence: TGTGCCAGCAGCTTTCCGGGGGCGCTGACTGGGGCCAACGTCCTGACTTTC.

This clonotype occurred many times. The CDR3 loop reads CASRGLSSGNTIYF. As DNA, the CDR3 is TGTGCCAGCAGGGGCCTGAGCTCTGGAAACACCATATATTTT. The rearrangement joins TRBV7-9 to TRBJ1-3; no clear D. In germline, CDR1 is SEHNR, CDR2 FQNEAQ (reference sequence). Trimming stripped 6 bases from V and 0 bases from J, with 9 bases between. This CDR3 is built from 14 residues.

The chain employs TRBV7-8 and TRBJ2-5, with D perhaps TRBD1 (6 bases). The CDR3 loop spans 14 amino acids. The V gene lost 4 bases and the J gene lost 3 bases, with 12 bases spanning the gap. Germline V gene lookup returns CDR1 SGHVS and CDR2 FQNEAQ. CDR3 loop: CASSSLRTEETQYF. CDR3 DNA sequence: TGTGCCAGCAGCTCCCTGAGGACAGAAGAGACCCAGTACTTC.

J is TRBJ1-1 and V is TRBV5-1, with D unclear. V dropped 0 bases and J dropped 0 bases, with 6 bases sitting between them. CDR3 length equals 14 residues. Germline V gives CDR1 SGHRS, CDR2 YFSETQ. The CDR3: CASSLVTMNTEAFF. As DNA, the CDR3 is TGCGCCAGCAGCTTGGTAACCATGAACACTGAAGCTTTCTTT.

This clonotype has a count of ten or more. V is TRBV15 and J is TRBJ1-4, with D uncertain. The CDR3 has 16 amino acids. The ends were cut back, 2 bases at V and 5 bases at J, with 15 bases in the middle. Germline values: CDR1 LNHNV, CDR2 YYDKDF (reference sequence). This chain's CDR3 is CATSRLLGSINEKLFF. CDR3 bases: TGTGCCACCAGCAGACTACTCGGGAGCATAAATGAAAAACTGTTTTTT.

This clonotype was observed at least ten times. The chain has TRBV4-2 and TRBJ1-2, with D unresolved. The CDR3 has 13 amino acids. Germline values: CDR1 LGHNA, CDR2 YNFKEQ. V gave up 4 bases and J gave up 0 bases, with 6 bases separating them. Here the CDR3 DNA reads TGTGCCAGCAGCCCGGACGCTAACTATGGCTACACCTTC. Encoded protein: CASSPDANYGYTF.

V is TRBV12-3 or TRBV12-4 and J is TRBJ2-2; D could derive from TRBD1 or TRBD2 (5 bases each). CDR3 length: 12 residues. Trimming cost V 9 bases and J 6 bases, with 11 bases left between them. The CDR3 loop reads CARRLGAGELFF. The CDR3 DNA sequence: TGTGCCAGAAGGCTGGGGGCCGGGGAGCTGTTTTTT.

This clonotype appeared a few times. The chain couples TRBV3-1 to TRBJ1-1; D gene ambiguous. With 1 base removed from V and 3 bases from J, the gap between germline ends came to 15 bases. Germline values: CDR1 LGHDT, CDR2 YNNKEL (reference sequence). The CDR3 runs to 16 residues. The CDR3 spells CASSQAVGRRDTEAFF. The CDR3 DNA is TGTGCCAGCAGCCAAGCAGTCGGCAGAAGAGACACTGAAGCTTTCTTT.

This chain connects TRBV21-1 to TRBJ2-1; TRBD1, as called in the table, went unchecked against the DNA. TRBV21-1 is deemed a pseudogene. The CDR3 consists of 16 residues. The chain's CDR3 is CASGSTLGQDYNEQFF. CDR3 coding DNA: TGTGCCAGCGGTTCTACTTTGGGACAGGACTACAATGAGCAGTTCTTC.

There are a few counts of this clonotype. The rearrangement uses TRBV2 and TRBJ2-7; 9 bases match TRBD1. This CDR3 contains 10 residues. The V gene end was trimmed by 8 bases and the J gene end by 13 bases; junction bases not matched to a gene: 6. Germline CDR1 and CDR2: SNHLY and FYNNEI. CDR3 sequence: CASGGTGFYF. The CDR3 DNA is TGTGCCAGCGGAGGGACAGGGTTCTACTTC.

The chain employs TRBV10-2 and TRBJ2-3, with 11 bases identical to TRBD2. CDR1 is WSHSY, CDR2 SAAADI, per germline. V dropped 5 bases and J dropped 3; count of bases not matched to a gene: 4. This CDR3 spans 15 amino acids. The CDR3 DNA reads TGCGCCAGCAGTACTAGCGGGAGTAATACAGATACGCAGTATTTT. Protein product: CASSTSGSNTDTQYF.